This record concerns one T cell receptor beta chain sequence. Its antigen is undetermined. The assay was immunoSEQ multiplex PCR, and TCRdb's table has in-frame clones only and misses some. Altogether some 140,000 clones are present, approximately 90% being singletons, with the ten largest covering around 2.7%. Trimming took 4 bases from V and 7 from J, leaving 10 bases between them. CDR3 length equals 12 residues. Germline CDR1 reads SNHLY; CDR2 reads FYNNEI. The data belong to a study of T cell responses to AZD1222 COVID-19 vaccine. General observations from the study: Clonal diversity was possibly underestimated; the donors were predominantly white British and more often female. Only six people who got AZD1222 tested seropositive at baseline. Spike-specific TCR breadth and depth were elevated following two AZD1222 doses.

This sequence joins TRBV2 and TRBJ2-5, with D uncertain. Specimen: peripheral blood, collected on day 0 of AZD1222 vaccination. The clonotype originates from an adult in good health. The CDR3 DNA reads TGTGCCAGCAGTGGTCCACGGTTGACCCAGTACTTC. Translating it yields CASSGPRLTQYF. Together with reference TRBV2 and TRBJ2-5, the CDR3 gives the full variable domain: EPEVTQTPSHQVTQMGQEVILRCVPISNHLYFYWYRQILGQKVEFLVSFYNNEISEKSEIFDDQFSVERPDGSNFTLKIRSTKLEDSAMYFCASSGPRLTQYFGPGTRLLVL.